This T cell receptor beta chain was sequenced for a study of cytomegalovirus exposure and HLA in healthy donors. Study-wide background: In an early release, HLA-typed donors contributed approximately 82 million unique TCR sequences.

Remarks on this clone: As yet, its antigen is unknown.

Study outcomes and limitations: One cluster of highly shared sequence variants probably arose as a sequencing artifact. CMV serostatus was the only immune exposure information that was available.

Germline V gene data show CDR1 as SEHNR and CDR2 as FQNEAQ (reference sequence). The CDR3 is 14 amino acids. V shed 1 base and J shed 8 bases, with 11 bases lying between them. Primers: 60 Vbeta forward and 13 Jbeta reverse. Some clones are missing from TCRdb's copy, which holds only in-frame ones; the method was immunoSEQ multiplex PCR. The sample lists about 140,000 clones, 76% seen once, with around 3.6% in the top ten. The receptor was isolated from a man between 18 and 29 years old in good health and CMV-seronegative. The genes are TRBV7-9 and TRBJ2-2; the D is unclear. Material: PBMCs. DNA of the CDR3: TGTGCCAGCAGCTTAGTAGCCTCACGGGGGGAGCTGTTTTTT. Its translation: CASSLVASRGELFF.